A single sample gave rise to the 18 T cell receptor beta chains below, sequenced in a study of graft-versus-host responses after intestinal transplantation. The protocol was immunoSEQ multiplex PCR, while the TCRdb copy is restricted to in-frame clones and leaves out a portion. The sample shows 15,000 or so clones, more than 65% of them seen only once. Tissue processing of the graft released intraepithelial and lamina propria lymphocytes from it. The sequences come from ileum tissue, collected 27 days after intestinal transplant. The receptor set was obtained from a human patient who received an intestinal transplant, so some T cells may come from the graft donor.

The rearrangement links TRBV6-1 to TRBJ2-7, with TRBD1 matching 10 bases. CDR3 length: 14 residues. Trimming at V came to 8 bases and at J to 7 bases, leaving 11 bases not matched to a gene. Germline CDR1 reads MNHNS; CDR2 reads SASEGT. CDR3 sequence reads: CASRGGQGLGEQYV. In DNA, the CDR3 is TGTGCCAGCCGAGGGGGACAGGGGCTGGGGGAGCAGTACGTC.

The chain carries TRBV27 and TRBJ1-1, with D tentatively TRBD1 (6 bases). The germline V gene encodes CDR1 MNHEY and CDR2 SMNVEV (reference sequence). The CDR3 sequence is 17 residues long. V lost 1 base and J 5 bases, leaving 20 bases between the germline ends. This chain's CDR3 is CASSLWSFPGQGTEAFF. The CDR3 DNA reads as TGTGCCAGCAGTTTATGGTCTTTCCCGGGACAAGGAACTGAAGCTTTCTTT.

The chain's CDR3 is CASSDPRTGIYEQFF. The CDR3 DNA reads TGTGCCAGCAGTGACCCCAGGACAGGGATCTATGAGCAGTTCTTC. The chain combines TRBV6-4 with TRBJ2-1; 8 nucleotides line up with TRBD1. CDR3 length equals 15 residues. Germline assignment: CDR1 MRHNA and CDR2 SNTAGT. Unmatched junction bases numbered 8, after V lost 2 bases and J lost 8 bases.

The chain has TRBV2 and TRBJ2-2; 10 positions match TRBD2. This CDR3 has 15 amino acids. From germline, CDR1 is SNHLY and CDR2 FYNNEI. The V gene end was trimmed by 3 bases and the J gene end by 7 bases; junction bases not matched to a gene: 5. The CDR3 coding sequence is TGTGCCAGCAGTGAGAGCGGGGGGGCAATCGGGGAGCTGTTTTTT. Residues: CASSESGGAIGELFF.

The rearrangement links TRBV7-9 to TRBJ2-1; 8 bases are a match to TRBD2. Germline-derived CDR1 and CDR2 are SEHNR and FQNEAQ (reference sequence). The CDR3 runs to 16 residues. Trimming at V came to 4 bases and at J to 8 bases, leaving 13 bases not matched to a gene. CDR3 amino acids: CASSYPPRTSTDEQFF. CDR3 coding DNA: TGTGCCAGCAGCTATCCACCCAGGACTAGCACCGATGAGCAGTTCTTC.

The rearrangement joins TRBV2 to TRBJ1-5; D remains ambiguous. CDR1 is SNHLY, CDR2 FYNNEI, per germline. With 8 bases removed from V and 0 bases from J, the gap between germline ends came to 8 bases. This CDR3 spans 13 amino acids. CDR3 loop: CASGVYSNQPQHF. The DNA of the CDR3 is TGTGCCAGCGGAGTTTATAGCAATCAGCCCCAGCATTTT.

The genes are TRBV28 and TRBJ1-5; TRBD1 matches 7 bases. Germline V gene sequence: CDR1 MDHEN, CDR2 SYDVKM. Germline trimming cut 4 bases from V and 3 bases from J; bases unmatched to any gene: 6. The CDR3 sequence is 15 residues long. The CDR3 region is CASSSGQIDNQPQHF. In DNA form, the CDR3 reads TGTGCCAGCAGTTCGGGACAGATCGACAATCAGCCCCAGCATTTT.

This chain links TRBV9 with TRBJ2-2; 8 bases are a match to TRBD1. Germline CDR1 is SGDLS and CDR2 is YYNGEE. The CDR3 is 17 residues long. Trimming cost V 0 bases and J 7 bases; bases outside gene matches: 11. CDR3 coding DNA: TGTGCCAGCAGCGTAGCAGGGGGCGCCCCTGGAGGCGGGGAGCTGTTTTTT. The encoded protein is CASSVAGGAPGGGELFF. Based on the CDR3 plus reference TRBV9 and TRBJ2-2, the full variable domain is DSGVTQTPKHLITATGQRVTLRCSPRSGDLSVYWYQQSLDQGLQFLIQYYNGEERAKGNILERFSAQQFPDLHSELNLSSLELGDSALYFCASSVAGGAPGGGELFFGEGSRLTVL.

This clone ranks as medium-sized. DNA for the CDR3: TGTGCCAGCAGCTTAGTCAACAAGAACACTGAAGCTTTCTTT. It codes for CASSLVNKNTEAFF. This sequence joins TRBV7-9 and TRBJ1-1; D unresolved. Germline assignment: CDR1 SEHNR and CDR2 FQNEAQ (reference sequence). Trimming took off 1 base at V and 1 base at J, with 7 bases between the two ends. The CDR3 loop spans 14 amino acids.

The genes are TRBV9 and TRBJ2-5; 13 bases match TRBD2. Per germline, CDR1 SGDLS and CDR2 YYNGEE. The CDR3 is made up of 15 amino acids. V was pared by 4 bases and J by 5 bases, with 5 bases of the junction left unmatched. In DNA form, the CDR3 reads TGTGCCAGCAGCCTGGGACTAGCGGGGCCCGAGACCCAGTACTTC. Its translation: CASSLGLAGPETQYF.

About this clone itself: Other DNA sequences of this sample code for an identical CDR3. The V gene is TRBV6-1, the J gene TRBJ2-5, with TRBD2 matching over 12 bases. The V gene's germline CDR1 is MNHNS and CDR2 SASEGT. V lost 2 bases and J lost 2; bases outside the gene matches: 0. This CDR3 is built from 15 residues. The CDR3 sequence is CASSELAGGQETQYF. The CDR3 region has the DNA TGTGCCAGCAGTGAACTAGCGGGGGGGCAAGAGACCCAGTACTTC.

The V gene is TRBV28, the J gene TRBJ1-5, with TRBD1 as a possible D gene (5 bases). The germline gives CDR1 MDHEN, CDR2 SYDVKM. V lost 7 bases and J lost 6, with 19 bases in between. The CDR3 is 15 amino acids. For the CDR3, the DNA is TGTGCCAGCACACCGCTCGGGGGTAATCGTCAGCCCCAGCATTTT. It yields the protein CASTPLGGNRQPQHF.

This clone was seen a few times. This chain uses TRBV30 with TRBJ1-1, with a tentative D call TRBD1 (6 bases). From germline, CDR1 is GTSNPN and CDR2 SVGIG (reference sequence). Trimming cost V 2 bases and J 11 bases, with 12 bases left between them. This CDR3 is built from 11 residues. DNA for the CDR3: TGTGCCTGGAGTAGGCAGGGGATCGCTTTCTTT. Translation: CAWSRQGIAFF.

CDR3: CASSFGTGVGNTIYF. CDR3 nucleotide sequence: TGTGCCAGCAGTTTCGGGACAGGGGTGGGAAACACCATATATTTT. The rearrangement links TRBV28 to TRBJ1-3; TRBD1 matches at 10 bases. The CDR3 is made up of 15 amino acids. In germline, CDR1 is MDHEN, CDR2 SYDVKM. J was trimmed by 4 bases and V by 3 bases; bases with no gene match: 3.

The chain has TRBV4-1 and TRBJ2-1; TRBD2 matches 8 bases. Trimming took 0 bases from V and 4 from J; bases not matched to a gene: 8. The CDR3 totals 17 residues. CDR1 and CDR2 (germline): MGHRA, YSYEKL. The CDR3 here is CASSQEVRRGAYNEQFF. CDR3 DNA: TGCGCCAGCAGCCAAGAGGTGAGGCGGGGGGCGTACAATGAGCAGTTCTTC.

This rearrangement joins TRBV10-3 to TRBJ1-1; D possibly corresponds to TRBD1 (6 bases). The ends were cut back, 4 bases at V and 5 bases at J, with 11 bases in the middle. The CDR3 consists of 13 residues. Germline V gives CDR1 ENHRY, CDR2 SYGVKD. The CDR3 loop reads CAISVIQGTEAFF. CDR3 in DNA: TGTGCCATCAGTGTAATACAGGGAACTGAAGCTTTCTTT.

This chain links TRBV19 with TRBJ1-2, with D unresolved. This CDR3 region has 13 residues. V was clipped by 1 base and J by 8 bases, with 11 bases between them. Germline CDR1 reads LNHDA; CDR2 reads SQIVND (reference sequence). CDR3 protein: CASSIGPQQGYTF. The CDR3 nucleotides are TGTGCCAGTAGTATAGGACCCCAACAGGGCTACACCTTC.

The chain carries TRBV28 and TRBJ2-2; TRBD1 might be the D (6 bases). The CDR3 has 15 residues. V lost 6 bases and J lost 0, with 11 bases in between. CDR1 is MDHEN, CDR2 SYDVKM, per germline. The CDR3 DNA reads as TGTGCCAGCAGGGTGGACAGCGCGAACACCGGGGAGCTGTTTTTT. Its translation is CASRVDSANTGELFF.